These 17 T cell receptor beta chains came from one sample sequenced in a study of T cells in localized non-small cell lung cancer. Data came from immunoSEQ multiplex PCR; TCRdb stores just in-frame clones and leaves some out. The sample yields 30,000 to 45,000 clones, around 88% seen once. Sequences were derived from peripheral blood, sampled before any cancer treatment. These receptors all stem from a woman aged 35-75 years with stage I lung adenocarcinoma.

The table lists this clone with a count of one. V and J are TRBV13 and TRBJ1-3; D may be TRBD1 (5 bases). This CDR3 is 15 amino acids long. The V gene lost 5 bases and the J gene lost 4 bases, with 15 bases spanning the gap. CDR1 and CDR2 from the germline V gene are PRHDT and FYEKMQ (reference sequence). CDR3 amino acids: CASSPPGGVGNTIYF. In DNA, the CDR3 is TGTGCCAGCAGCCCCCCGGGGGGGGTAGGAAACACCATATATTTT.

The chain recombines TRBV25-1 with TRBJ1-2, with D perhaps matching TRBD1 (5 bases). CDR1 is MGHDK and CDR2 is SYGVNS in the germline V gene. CDR3 length: 14 residues. V lost 6 bases to trimming and J lost 8 bases, with 19 bases between them. This chain's CDR3 is CASSQWGGIEGYTF. For the CDR3, the DNA is TGTGCCAGCAGCCAATGGGGGGGAATAGAGGGCTACACCTTC.

The chain combines TRBV2 with TRBJ2-3; TRBD1 aligns across 10 bases. The CDR3 loop spans 15 amino acids. Germline lookup yields CDR1 SNHLY and CDR2 FYNNEI. After removal of 6 bases from V and 2 bases from J, the junction contained 5 bases not matched to a gene. CDR3 amino acids: CASRADRGDTDTQYF. As DNA, the CDR3 is TGTGCCAGCAGGGCGGACAGGGGGGACACAGATACGCAGTATTTT.

V and J are TRBV5-8 and TRBJ2-5, with no clear D. V was pared by 7 bases and J by 3 bases, with 19 bases between. The CDR3 is 15 residues long. CDR1 is SGHTS, CDR2 YDEGEE, per germline. The DNA of the CDR3 is TGTGCCAGCCCTCACTTTACAGCCCTTAAAGAGACCCAGTACTTC. It specifies CASPHFTALKETQYF.

This sequence joins TRBV7-2 and TRBJ1-2; D is undetermined. The CDR3 length is 16 residues. Germline V CDR1 and CDR2: SGHTA, FQGNSA. Between the trimmed V and J ends, which lost 4 bases and 3 bases, there was a span of 18 bases. CDR3 nucleotides: TGTGCCAGCAGCTCCGACGGATGGTTGGCGGACTATGGCTACACCTTC. Protein sequence: CASSSDGWLADYGYTF.

The rearrangement uses TRBV25-1 and TRBJ2-1; 8 bases align to TRBD1. The CDR3 extends over 17 amino acids. The V gene end was trimmed by 4 bases and the J gene end by 0 bases; junction bases not matched to a gene: 8. Germline CDR1 MGHDK, CDR2 SYGVNS. CDR3: CASSGQGRSSSYNEQFF. DNA of the CDR3: TGTGCCAGCAGTGGACAGGGGCGGTCAAGCTCCTACAATGAGCAGTTCTTC.

The gene calls are TRBV18 and TRBJ2-1; D is possibly TRBD1 (5 bases). Deletions cut 3 bases from V and 10 bases from J, with 10 bases between. Germline V gene data show CDR1 as KGHSH and CDR2 as LQKENI. The CDR3 is made up of 12 amino acids. The CDR3 region is CASSPFSGEQFF. The CDR3 region has the DNA TGTGCCAGCTCACCTTTCTCAGGGGAGCAGTTCTTC.

The V gene is TRBV9, the J gene TRBJ1-1; 8 nucleotides agree with TRBD1. Germline lookup yields CDR1 SGDLS and CDR2 YYNGEE. This CDR3 contains 15 residues. Trimming at V came to 5 bases and at J to 2 bases, leaving 8 bases not matched to a gene. This CDR3 is CASSGPQGANTEAFF. CDR3 nucleotides: TGTGCCAGCAGTGGTCCCCAGGGGGCCAACACTGAAGCTTTCTTT. Combining the CDR3 with reference TRBV9 and TRBJ1-1 gives the whole variable domain DSGVTQTPKHLITATGQRVTLRCSPRSGDLSVYWYQQSLDQGLQFLIQYYNGEERAKGNILERFSAQQFPDLHSELNLSSLELGDSALYFCASSGPQGANTEAFFGQGTRLTVV.

A note on this clone: Additional DNA sequences in this sample encode the identical CDR3. The chain couples TRBV7-9 to TRBJ1-1, with D hard to call. CDR3 length: 11 amino acids. Trimming took 4 bases from V and 4 from J, leaving 4 bases between them. Germline V gene data show CDR1 as SEHNR and CDR2 as FQNEAQ (reference sequence). The CDR3 spells CASSSSTEAFF. CDR3 DNA: TGTGCCAGCAGCTCGAGCACTGAAGCTTTCTTT. The entire variable domain, with the rest obtained from reference TRBV7-9 and TRBJ1-1, is as follows: DTGVSQNPRHKITKRGQNVTFRCDPISEHNRLYWYRQTLGQGPEFLTYFQNEAQLEKSRLLSDRFSAERPKGSFSTLEIQRTEQGDSAMYLCASSSSTEAFFGQGTRLTVV.

The CDR3 loop is CASSQDPRRDPTEAFF. The CDR3 coding sequence is TGCGCCAGCAGCCAAGATCCGAGACGAGACCCCACTGAAGCTTTCTTT. This rearrangement joins TRBV4-3 to TRBJ1-1; D unclear. The CDR3 length is 16 residues. Germline V lookup: CDR1 LGHNA, CDR2 YSLEER. The germline V and J ends were trimmed by 0 bases and 4 bases, with 15 bases remaining between them.

This clone occurred once. The rearrangement uses TRBV7-8 and TRBJ1-2, with D unresolved. The germline CDR1 and CDR2 sequences are SGHVS and FQNEAQ. The CDR3 sequence is 14 residues long. Trimming shortened V by 5 bases and J by 8 bases, and 18 bases separated the two germline ends. For the CDR3, the DNA is TGTGCCAGCAGCCCTCGAACAGAATTGCGCGGCTACACCTTC. It encodes CASSPRTELRGYTF.

The chain recombines TRBV5-5 with TRBJ2-5, with TRBD2 matching over 11 bases. V was clipped by 3 bases and J by 3 bases; unmatched bases: 7. Looked up from germline, CDR1 is SGHKS and CDR2 is YYEKEE (reference sequence). The CDR3 contains 16 residues. The CDR3 protein is CASSSLTSGKKETQYF. As DNA, the CDR3 is TGTGCCAGCAGCTCCCTGACTAGCGGGAAAAAAGAGACCCAGTACTTC. Complete variable domain (other parts from reference TRBV5-5 and TRBJ2-5): DAGVTQSPTHLIKTRGQQVTLRCSPISGHKSVSWYQQVLGQGPQFIFQYYEKEERGRGNFPDRFSARQFPNYSSELNVNALLLGDSALYLCASSSLTSGKKETQYFGPGTRLLVL.

This clone has a single count. The gene calls are TRBV25-1 and TRBJ1-2; D possibly corresponds to TRBD1 (5 bases). This CDR3 contains 14 residues. Germline V gene sequence: CDR1 MGHDK, CDR2 SYGVNS. The ends were cut back, 5 bases at V and 4 bases at J, with 14 bases in the middle. The CDR3 protein is CASSNQGAFYGYTF. The CDR3 region has the DNA TGTGCCAGCAGTAACCAAGGGGCCTTCTATGGCTACACCTTC.

The chain has TRBV5-1 and TRBJ1-1, with D hard to call. The CDR3 is 14 residues long. V was clipped by 4 bases and J by 4 bases, with 14 bases between them. Germline loops: CDR1 SGHRS, CDR2 YFSETQ. The CDR3 is CASSPPRWPTEAFF. CDR3 DNA sequence: TGCGCCAGCAGCCCCCCGAGGTGGCCCACTGAAGCTTTCTTT.

The V call is TRBV6-1, the J call TRBJ2-1; 13 nucleotides align to TRBD2. Germline CDR1 MNHNS, CDR2 SASEGT. With 4 bases clipped from V and 9 bases from J, the junction kept 6 bases outside the gene matches. The CDR3 consists of 15 residues. CDR3 in amino acids: CASSATSGGATEQFF. The CDR3 coding sequence is TGTGCCAGCAGTGCTACTAGCGGGGGGGCCACTGAGCAGTTCTTC.

The gene calls are TRBV27 and TRBJ2-1; 9 nucleotides align to TRBD1. Germline trimming cut 3 bases from V and 4 bases from J; bases unmatched to any gene: 7. The length of the CDR3 is 16 residues. Looked up from germline, CDR1 is MNHEY and CDR2 is SMNVEV (reference sequence). In DNA form, the CDR3 reads TGTGCCAGCAGTTTTTGGACAGGGGCGCGGTACAATGAGCAGTTCTTC. Its translation is CASSFWTGARYNEQFF.

V gene TRBV25-1 combines with J gene TRBJ2-7, with TRBD1 matching 7 bases. Germline V gene lookup returns CDR1 MGHDK and CDR2 SYGVNS. The J segment lost 0 bases and the V segment lost 2 bases, leaving 4 bases of the junction unmatched. The CDR3 loop spans 15 amino acids. The CDR3 DNA follows: TGTGCCAGCAGTGAAACCAGACAGGGCTCCTACGAGCAGTACTTC. It encodes CASSETRQGSYEQYF.